What follows are 4 T cell receptor beta chains derived from one specimen sequenced in a study of graft-versus-host responses after intestinal transplantation. The table came from immunoSEQ multiplex PCR; TCRdb's copy has only in-frame clones and leaves some out. The table records roughly 80,000 clones, 92% of them present only once. The sequencing here drew on PBMCs, taken 98 days after intestinal transplantation. The receptors derive from a human patient who received an intestinal transplant, so some T cells may come from the graft donor.

The chain couples TRBV4-1 to TRBJ1-4, with D perhaps TRBD1 (5 bases). The V end was cut by 3 bases, the J end by 7 bases, with 12 bases between. CDR1 and CDR2 from the germline V gene are MGHRA and YSYEKL. This CDR3 region has 14 residues. As DNA, the CDR3 is TGCGCCAGCAGCCAGGGCACAGGAATTGAAAAACTGTTTTTT. Protein product: CASSQGTGIEKLFF.

The DNA of the CDR3 is TGTGCCAGCAGGCTCGGACAGGGGGTCGGGGAGCTGTTTTTT. It encodes CASRLGQGVGELFF. The rearrangement links TRBV5-6 to TRBJ2-2; 10 nucleotides match TRBD1. This CDR3 has 14 residues. The V gene's germline CDR1 is SGHDT and CDR2 YYEEEE. Trimming removed 5 bases from V and 7 bases from J; junction bases left unmatched: 5.

This chain joins TRBV4-1 and TRBJ2-5; possible D gene TRBD2, 6 bases. The germline V gene encodes CDR1 MGHRA and CDR2 YSYEKL. This CDR3 is built from 15 residues. Trimming left V 2 bases short and J 5 bases short, with 15 bases between. CDR3 DNA sequence: TGCGCCAGCAGCCAACCGGGACTCTCGGTGGAGACCCAGTACTTC. Its protein product is CASSQPGLSVETQYF.

This clone has more than one count but fewer than ten. The J gene is TRBJ2-7, the V gene TRBV11-3, with 9 bases fitting TRBD2. V shed 5 bases, J shed 1 base, and the junction held 3 bases outside the gene matches. Germline CDR1 SGHNT, CDR2 YENEEA. The CDR3 totals 14 residues. CDR3 DNA: TGTGCCAGCAGCGCCACTAGCGGGTCCTACGAGCAGTACTTC. It translates to CASSATSGSYEQYF.